This T cell receptor (beta chain) is from a study of cytomegalovirus exposure and HLA in healthy donors. Notes on the study in general: It was reported that the classifier diagnosed cytomegalovirus status with high specificity and sensitivity in both the original and validation cohorts. It is likely that the observed cluster of highly shared sequence variants was a sequencing artifact. It was reported in a later analysis that an Asian-associated ancestry cluster showed fewer N-insertions than the roughly 670-donor mean.

The PCR had 60 Vbeta and 13 Jbeta primers. The table came from immunoSEQ multiplex PCR; TCRdb's copy has only in-frame clones and leaves some out. The table includes more than 85,000 clones, 60% to 85% detected once. The CDR3 totals 13 residues. CDR1 and CDR2 (germline): SQVTM, ANQGSEA. V was shortened by 6 bases and J by 2 bases, with 14 bases between the two germline ends. About this clone itself: Antigen unknown.

The genes are TRBV29-1 and TRBJ2-7, with a tentative D call TRBD2 (5 bases). The clonotype originates from a woman in her 30s in good health and CMV-seronegative. What was sequenced was PBMCs. The DNA for the CDR3 is TGCAGCGTGGTGGGGTACGGGGCCTACGAGCAGTACTTC. This translates into CSVVGYGAYEQYF.